The entry below describes one T cell receptor beta chain. The clone's antigen remains unknown. It has no much larger one-base neighbor in the sample; base qualities were not kept. These data belong to a study of esophageal squamous cell carcinoma under preoperative chemotherapy (dated by TCRdb to between 2017 and 2018). Study-wide context: The study profiled TCR repertoires of both peripheral blood T cells and tumor-infiltrating lymphocytes. Repertoires from samples taken before paclitaxel-nedaplatin therapy were compared with repertoires from samples taken after paclitaxel-nedaplatin therapy. The study assessed how paclitaxel-nedaplatin chemotherapy affected T-cell receptor repertoires in patients with esophageal squamous cell carcinoma. The cohort comprised roughly 5 patients with primary esophageal squamous cell carcinoma.

The investigation overall reported the following: After chemotherapy, TCR diversity rose significantly in peripheral T cells, but this increase was not seen in tumor-infiltrating lymphocytes. The cohort was small, with only five or six patients with esophageal squamous cell carcinoma analyzed. Tumor-infiltrating lymphocytes after treatment appeared to come partly from peripheral T cells migrating into the tumor, rather than solely from local clonal changes. Clonotype frequencies shifted immediately and substantially under paclitaxel-nedaplatin therapy, and abundant clones were more likely to contract than to amplify.

CDR1 and CDR2 (SGHTA, FQGNSA) derive from the germline V gene. There are 14 amino acids in the CDR3, from cysteine to phenylalanine inclusive. Just the 42-base CDR3 DNA is kept, in frame starting at base 1. The library was built by means of PCR. The run used a HiSeq X Ten. High-throughput sequencing was used to characterize TCR repertoires. TCRdb reworked the public reads: Q25 trimming with fastp, MiXCR clone assembly, productive beta chains retained. When rows share a CDR3 protein, they turn into one entry using the most common DNA and genes. The sample records roughly 10,000 distinct CDR3 sequences, roughly 60% of which are singletons. 29% of the sample is held by the ten biggest clonotypes. The meaning of the sample's time point label: after preoperative PTX-NDP chemotherapy. Before surgery, patients were given paclitaxel-nedaplatin as preoperative chemotherapy.

The receptor was isolated from a human donor with esophageal squamous cell carcinoma. The donor label of this sample is uncertain. Sampling was conducted from a patient given preoperative chemotherapy. The rearrangement joined TRBV7-2 to TRBJ2-1; 5 matching bases give a weak D call of TRBD2. The DNA end is more similar to TRBJ2-5, so the J call may be wrong. The CDR3 region: CASSSLAPEETQYF. The DNA reads as follows: TGTGCCAGCAGCTCGCTAGCCCCAGAGGAGACCCAGTACTTC.